This T cell receptor beta chain appears in the sequencing data of a study of blood T cell repertoires in COVID-19 (dated by TCRdb to the early 2020s). About the study as a whole: The collaborator samples originated in the United States, Italy and Spain and spanned the acute and convalescent phases of COVID-19. A de-identified subject ID, COVID-19 status, age in years and sex were almost always included in the sample metadata. Where available, HLA class I and class II types were obtained from metadata supplied by the sample provider rather than from assay-based typing. The material from the prospective study consisted of cDNA or gDNA derived from T cells, B-cell-depleted T cells, or PBMCs. The samples were drawn from the first 160 participants of the ongoing ImmuneRACE study and from some 1,300 subjects provided by 6 global collaborators. The repertoires were released in a freely available public database meant as a resource for research on the immune response to SARS-CoV-2. Subjects who had been exposed to COVID-19, were actively infected with it, or had recovered from it provided the deeply sampled blood TCRbeta repertoires that made up the dataset. Broader findings and caveats from the paper: The quantity of clinical and demographic metadata differed by source and by participant and was supplied without curation.

Points on this clone: Its binding antigen is unknown. Nothing much larger sits one base from this clone, and base qualities are not available.

Enrolling through a virtual design, the prospective study's participants ranged in age from roughly 18 to 90 years and lived across about two dozen United States geographic areas. To assign participants to cohorts, the prospective study relied on clinical history that participants themselves reported in a screening survey and a study questionnaire. For ImmuneRACE Cohort 3, a participant was defined as recovered based on two consecutive negative NP/OP PCR tests, clearance by a healthcare professional, or resolution of symptoms. In the prospective study, whole blood, serum and a nasopharyngeal or oropharyngeal swab were collected from each participant by mobile phlebotomists. Additional blood draws and questionnaires over an approximately 2-month period could optionally be provided by prospective study participants. Before DNA extraction, prospective study blood samples were shipped either frozen or at room temperature.

TCRbeta CDR3 regions were amplified from genomic DNA by means of the immunoSEQ Assay, a bias-controlled multiplex PCR. The authors' pipeline ran thus. Nucleated cell counts per sample were estimated from amplification of reference gene primers within the assay. To quantify the absolute abundance of each unique TCRbeta CDR3 rearrangement, sequence reads were collapsed and filtered. For each sample, productive Simpson clonality was calculated as the square root of Simpson's diversity index across productive rearrangements. TCRdb stores this immuneACCESS table with in-frame sequences only. Part of the clones is absent; in the studies checked, under half of the shortfall reflects unresolved V genes, and no reason is known for the rest. V, J and clone size are taken as reported in that table, and D and trimming were inferred from the DNA itself. In all, the sample holds approximately 280,000 clones, and roughly nine tenths of those were seen once. Together, the top ten hold 6% of the sample.

CDR1 and CDR2 were assigned from the germline V gene as MDHEN and SYDVKM. Reading from cysteine to phenylalanine, the CDR3 counts 15 amino acids. Only the CDR3 DNA stays, 45 bases, in frame from base 1. At the junction V is shortened by 7 bases and J by 9 bases; bases outside the gene matches: 17. The sequence links TRBV28 to TRBJ2-5, and 7 junction bases match TRBD1. The sequenced material came from PBMCs or T cells enriched from blood (not recorded which). The origin of this receptor is a middle-aged woman who had recovered from COVID-19. The CDR3 region reads CASTNQGGAGAAQYF. The sequenced DNA is TGTGCCAGCACCAATCAAGGGGGCGCAGGGGCAGCCCAGTACTTC.